This T cell receptor beta chain was captured by sequencing in a study of blood T cell repertoires in COVID-19. Assay: immunoSEQ multiplex PCR; the TCRdb copy retains only in-frame clones and omits some. Of approximately 210,000 clones in the sample, 80% to 90% were seen once. In this sample, this clone turned up once. The V gene end was trimmed by 5 bases and the J gene end by 9 bases; junction bases not matched to a gene: 3. Germline V gene data show CDR1 as SGHTA and CDR2 as FQGTGA. The CDR3 spans 14 residues. This chain links TRBV7-3 with TRBJ1-6; TRBD1 agrees at 11 bases. Specimen: PBMCs or T cells enriched from blood (not recorded which). This TCR was recovered from a man aged 40-55 years who had recovered from COVID-19. CDR3 DNA sequence: TGTGCCAGCAGCCCCGGGACAGGGGGTTCACCCCTCCACTTT. Residues: CASSPGTGGSPLHF.